This T cell receptor beta chain was sequenced during a study of T cell responses to AZD1222 COVID-19 vaccine. About this clone: Antigen specificity is unknown.

In germline, CDR1 is LNHNV, CDR2 YYDKDF (reference sequence). This CDR3 region has 15 residues. V dropped 1 base and J dropped 3 bases, with 12 bases sitting between them. Findings and limits, study-wide: It should be noted that donors were predominantly white British and more often female, and clonal diversity was possibly underestimated. Baseline antibody screening turned up just 6 or 7 seropositive AZD1222 recipients. Within unmutated variant regions lay the reported targets of nearly half of spike-specific TCRs.

Using immunoSEQ multiplex PCR, the repertoire was profiled, and TCRdb retains in-frame clones only, with some absent. The repertoire holds roughly 55,000 clones, roughly nine tenths seen once, with under 5% in the top ten. The chain links TRBV15 to TRBJ1-2; D not certain. Source: peripheral blood, taken on day 0 of AZD1222 vaccination. The TCR originated in an adult in good health. DNA of the CDR3: TGTGCCACCAGCAGAGTTGGAGGGATAGACTATGGCTACACCTTC. Its translation is CATSRVGGIDYGYTF.